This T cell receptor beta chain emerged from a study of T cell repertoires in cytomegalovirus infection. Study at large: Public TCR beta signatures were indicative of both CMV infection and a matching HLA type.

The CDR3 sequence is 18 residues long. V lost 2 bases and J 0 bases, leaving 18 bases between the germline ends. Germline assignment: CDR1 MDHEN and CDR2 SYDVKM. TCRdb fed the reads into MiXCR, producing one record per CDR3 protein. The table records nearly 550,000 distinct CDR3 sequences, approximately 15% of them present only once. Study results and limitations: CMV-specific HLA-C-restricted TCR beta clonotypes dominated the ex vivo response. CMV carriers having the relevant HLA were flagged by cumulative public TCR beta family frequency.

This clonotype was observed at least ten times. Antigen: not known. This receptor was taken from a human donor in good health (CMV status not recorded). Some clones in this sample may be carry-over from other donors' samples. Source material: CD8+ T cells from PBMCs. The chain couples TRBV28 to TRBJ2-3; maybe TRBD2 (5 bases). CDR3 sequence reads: CASSLPAGWETSTDTQYF. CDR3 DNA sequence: TGTGCCAGCAGTTTACCCGCTGGGTGGGAGACTAGCACAGATACGCAGTATTTT.